The text below deals with one T cell receptor (beta chain). The data were obtained in a study of blood T cell repertoires in COVID-19. Study summary: Acute and convalescent COVID-19 samples came from the United States, Italy and Spain.

Produced via immunoSEQ multiplex PCR; TCRdb's table is partial and in-frame only. Of under 300,000 clones listed, 86% are singletons. Germline CDR1 reads SGHNT; CDR2 reads YYREEE (reference sequence). V lost 4 bases and J 2 bases, leaving 11 bases between the germline ends. CDR3 length: 14 residues. V is TRBV5-4 and J is TRBJ2-3; D gene unclear. This receptor was obtained from a woman aged 25 to 45 with active or convalescent COVID-19. Sequences were obtained from peripheral blood. The CDR3 protein is CASSAPRYTDTQYF. For the CDR3, the DNA is TGTGCCAGCAGCGCTCCTCGCTACACAGATACGCAGTATTTT.